This TCR beta chain was retrieved from a study of CXCR3-negative and CXCR3-positive naive CD8 T cells (dated by TCRdb to between 2018 and 2021). Background for the entire study: About 150 million TRB reads were obtained in total, roughly 1.5 +/- 0.3 million reads per library. Data from ten to twelve donors, pooled across two independent experiments, went into the diversity and physicochemical repertoire analyses. TRBV-TRBJ cluster analysis included naive subsets from 5 donors and memory cells from 3 donors.

A note on this clonotype: Its antigen is currently not known.

On the study overall, not on this receptor specifically: Within the same donor, TRBV-TRBJ usage looked similar between naive CXCR3-negative and CXCR3-positive cells, but memory cells had distinct patterns. CXCR3 expression partially decreased after cryopreservation, so most assays used freshly isolated PBMCs. Compared with CXCR3-negative naive cells, CXCR3-positive naive cells had TRB CDR3s with higher hydrophobicity (lower Kidera factor 4), lower energy, and higher strength and volume indices. Because surface CD5, which is linked to self-reactivity in mice, was comparable between the naive subsets, TCR interaction strength was also inferred from the physicochemical properties of TRB CDR3s. Both naive subsets had comparably high repertoire diversity, while memory CD8+ T cells had much lower repertoire diversity.

Sequenced using a NextSeq 550. The Human TCR Profiling Kit (MiLaboratory) was used to make UMI-labeled 5' RACE TRB cDNA libraries. cDNA synthesis used the entire amount of extracted RNA, and PCR amplification then used the entire amount of cDNA produced. The libraries were made side by side, with each library going through the same number of PCR cycles. On the study's bioinformatics: MIGEC and MiXCR extracted about 50,000 +/- 9,200 unique UMI-labeled TRB cDNA molecules per library, requiring at least two reads per UMI. Each library averaged roughly 36,000 +/- 9,600 functional in-frame TRB CDR3 nucleotide clonotypes without stop codons. After downsampling to 5000 UMI-labeled TRB molecules per sample, diversity metrics such as normalized Shannon-Wiener and Chao1 were calculated in VDJtools. VDJtools computed clonotype-size-weighted physicochemical properties of the central five CDR3 residues: interaction energy, strength, volume and Kidera factor 4. Based on TCRdb reprocessing of the reads, there is one entry per CDR3 protein sequence, and DNA is missing. TCRdb assigned the V and J calls; the authors' analysis was not used. The table held for this sample gives about 6,700 distinct CDR3 sequences. The ten most abundant clones make up more than 1.4% of the sample.

Looking up the germline V gene yields CDR1 SQVTM and CDR2 ANQGSEA. The CDR3 starts with the cysteine, ends with the phenylalanine, and has 12 residues. No DNA has been recorded. Each CD8+ T cell subset was flow-sorted in triplicate, with under 350,000 cells per subset placed directly into RLT lysis buffer. Naive CD8+ T cells were defined stringently as CD45RO-CCR7+CD27+CD95- to exclude memory contaminants. Using standard density gradient centrifugation, peripheral blood mononuclear cells were isolated from buffy coats. A FACSAria III was used to flow-sort naive CD8+ T cells into CXCR3-negative and CXCR3-positive populations. An RNeasy Mini Kit was used to extract total RNA from the sorted cells.

The TCR sequence derives from a human donor in good health. Some clones in this sample may be carry-over from other donors' samples. Sequenced sample: naive CXCR3- CD8+ T cells from blood. The cell subset or site label for this specimen denotes: CD45RO-CCR7+CD27+CD95- naive CD8+ T cells lacking CXCR3 (TNR3-). The chain employs TRBV29-1 and TRBJ1-2; TCRdb calls TRBD1, which cannot be checked without DNA. The CDR3 has the sequence CSAPGRNYGYTF.